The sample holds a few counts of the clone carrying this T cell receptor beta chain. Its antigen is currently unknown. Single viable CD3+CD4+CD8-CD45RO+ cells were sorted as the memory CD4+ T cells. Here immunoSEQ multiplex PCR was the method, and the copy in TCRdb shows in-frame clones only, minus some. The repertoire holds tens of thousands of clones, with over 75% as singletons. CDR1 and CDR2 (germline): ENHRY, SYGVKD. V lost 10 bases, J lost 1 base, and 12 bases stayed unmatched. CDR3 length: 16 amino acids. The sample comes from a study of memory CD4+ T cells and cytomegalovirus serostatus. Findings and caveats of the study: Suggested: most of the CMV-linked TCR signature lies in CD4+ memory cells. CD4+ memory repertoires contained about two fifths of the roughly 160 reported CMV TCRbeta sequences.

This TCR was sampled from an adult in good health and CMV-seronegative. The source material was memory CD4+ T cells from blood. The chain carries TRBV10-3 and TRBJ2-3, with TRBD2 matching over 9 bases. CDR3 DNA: TGTGCCACCGCAATTAATAGCGGGAGCGGCACAGATACGCAGTATTTT. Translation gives CATAINSGSGTDTQYF.